These 26 T cell receptor beta chains came from one sample sequenced in a study of T cell responses to AZD1222 COVID-19 vaccine. Repertoires were generated with immunoSEQ multiplex PCR, while TCRdb's copy carries only in-frame clones and drops some. This table has roughly 140,000 clones, 93% appearing once. The sample was peripheral blood, taken on day 0 of AZD1222 vaccination. The receptors shown here come from an adult in good health.

The gene calls are TRBV10-2 and TRBJ2-4; no clear D. The germline V gene encodes CDR1 WSHSY and CDR2 SAAADI. This CDR3 spans 14 amino acids. Trimming took off 4 bases at V and 0 bases at J, with 7 bases between the two ends. Here the CDR3 reads CASSGDSAKNIQYF. The DNA for the CDR3 is TGCGCCAGCAGTGGTGATTCAGCCAAAAACATTCAGTACTTC.

The chain carries TRBV15 and TRBJ1-5; a weak D match, TRBD1 (5 bases). V lost 0 bases to trimming and J lost 3 bases, with 6 bases between them. CDR1 and CDR2 from the germline V gene are LNHNV and YYDKDF (reference sequence). This CDR3 region has 14 residues. In DNA form, the CDR3 reads TGTGCCACCAGCAGAGACAGGGACAATCAGCCCCAGCATTTT. As protein: CATSRDRDNQPQHF.

This clone was picked up one time. The chain's CDR3 is CASSQSAGGAHGYTF. The CDR3 region has the DNA TGTGCCAGCAGCCAATCCGCAGGGGGTGCCCATGGCTACACCTTC. The V gene is TRBV3-1 (or the pseudogene TRBV3-2), the J gene TRBJ1-2, with 7 bases fitting TRBD1. The CDR3 runs to 15 residues. Germline CDR1 LGHDT, CDR2 YNNKEL (reference sequence). V shed 2 bases, J shed 6 bases, and the junction held 9 bases outside the gene matches.

The chain combines TRBV5-8 with TRBJ1-1; unclear D gene. CDR3 length: 16 residues. CDR1 and CDR2 from the germline V gene are SGHTS and YDEGEE. V gave up 3 bases and J gave up 1 base, with 16 bases separating them. The CDR3 DNA is TGTGCCAGCAGCTCCTCTATGTACACCGGGAACACTGAAGCTTTCTTT. Translation: CASSSSMYTGNTEAFF.

This clone has only one observation. This chain uses TRBV7-9 with TRBJ1-1; 9 positions match TRBD1. V lost 5 bases, J lost 3 bases, and 10 bases stayed unmatched. CDR3 size: 16 residues. Germline V gene data show CDR1 as SEHNR and CDR2 as FQNEAQ (reference sequence). As DNA, the CDR3 is TGTGCCAGCAGCCCGACGGGACAGGGACTTCACACTGAAGCTTTCTTT. The encoded protein is CASSPTGQGLHTEAFF.

The J gene is TRBJ2-7, the V gene TRBV7-8; D not certain. CDR1 and CDR2 from the germline V gene are SGHVS and FQNEAQ. V lost 2 bases and J 5 bases, leaving 16 bases between the germline ends. This CDR3 region has 15 residues. This CDR3 is CASSLKLGSPHEQYF. The CDR3 nucleotides are TGTGCCAGCAGCTTAAAGTTGGGCAGTCCCCACGAGCAGTACTTC.

The chain employs TRBV2 and TRBJ2-3; TRBD2 might be the D (6 bases). Trimming removed 7 bases from V and 0 bases from J, with 11 bases in between. Germline V lookup: CDR1 SNHLY, CDR2 FYNNEI. This CDR3 spans 14 amino acids. Written as DNA, the CDR3 is TGTGCCAGCAATAGCGGAAGAAGCACAGATACGCAGTATTTT. Translation: CASNSGRSTDTQYF. The whole variable domain, remainder taken from reference TRBV2 and TRBJ2-3, is EPEVTQTPSHQVTQMGQEVILRCVPISNHLYFYWYRQILGQKVEFLVSFYNNEISEKSEIFDDQFSVERPDGSNFTLKIRSTKLEDSAMYFCASNSGRSTDTQYFGPGTRLTVL.

The gene calls are TRBV7-9 and TRBJ2-7, with D maybe TRBD2 (6 bases). This CDR3 comprises 13 residues. Germline assignment: CDR1 SEHNR and CDR2 FQNEAQ (reference sequence). Trimming took 5 bases from V and 5 from J, leaving 13 bases between them. The CDR3 loop reads CASSPGRGNEQYF. CDR3 nucleotides: TGTGCCAGCAGCCCCGGGAGAGGGAACGAGCAGTACTTC.

The genes are TRBV19 and TRBJ1-1; 7 nucleotides agree with TRBD1. The V and J ends lost 3 bases and 10 bases, in that order; junction bases with no gene match: 8. Germline assignment: CDR1 LNHDA and CDR2 SQIVND (reference sequence). This CDR3 comprises 13 residues. The CDR3 bases are TGTGCCAGTAGTATTATGCAGGGGGGATCAGCTTTCTTT. This sequence encodes CASSIMQGGSAFF.

The rearrangement joins TRBV5-1 to TRBJ1-6; 8 bases are shared with TRBD1. Per the germline V gene, CDR1 is SGHRS and CDR2 is YFSETQ. CDR3 length: 18 residues. The trim removed 3 bases at V and 2 bases at J, leaving 10 bases unmatched. CDR3 in DNA: TGCGCCAGCAGCTGGATGGCAGGGGGCATCACCTATAATTCACCCCTCCACTTT. It translates to CASSWMAGGITYNSPLHF.

This clone came up once. The chain combines TRBV7-9 with TRBJ2-1; 8 nucleotides match TRBD2. In germline, CDR1 is SEHNR, CDR2 FQNEAQ (reference sequence). J gave up 8 bases and V 5 bases, and 2 bases lay outside the gene matches. This CDR3 comprises 12 residues. CDR3 in amino acids: CASSHGGDEQFF. In nucleotides, the CDR3 is TGTGCCAGCAGCCACGGGGGGGATGAGCAGTTCTTC.

The chain employs TRBV10-2 and TRBJ1-1; D perhaps matches TRBD1 (5 bases). This CDR3 is built from 13 residues. V was clipped by 7 bases and J by 1 base, with 10 bases between them. CDR1 and CDR2 from the germline V gene are WSHSY and SAAADI. Written as DNA, the CDR3 is TGCGCCAGCATGTGGGGGGGGAACACTGAAGCTTTCTTT. It encodes CASMWGGNTEAFF.

The genes are TRBV3-1 (or the pseudogene TRBV3-2) and TRBJ1-3; a possible D gene is TRBD1 (6 bases). CDR1 and CDR2 (germline): LGHDT, YNNKEL (reference sequence). Trimming pared 0 bases from V and 4 bases from J, leaving 10 bases between. The CDR3 has 15 residues. The CDR3 nucleotides read TGTGCCAGCAGCCAAGATACAGGGTCAGGAAACACCATATATTTT. Its protein is CASSQDTGSGNTIYF.

This rearrangement joins TRBV27 to TRBJ2-7, with D possibly being TRBD1 (6 bases). The CDR3 is 17 residues long. Germline loops: CDR1 MNHEY, CDR2 SMNVEV (reference sequence). Trimming left V 4 bases short and J 0 bases short, with 19 bases between. This CDR3 reads CASSSAISGASSYEQYF. In nucleotides, the CDR3 is TGTGCCAGCAGTTCCGCCATTTCAGGGGCTAGCTCCTACGAGCAGTACTTC.

CDR3 bases: TGTGCCAGCAGTTCAGACTCCAGCGGAAACACCGGGGAGCTGTTTTTT. This translates into CASSSDSSGNTGELFF. The chain recombines TRBV7-6 with TRBJ2-2, with D perhaps matching TRBD2 (5 bases). The CDR3 contains 16 residues. Trimming removed 6 bases from V and 2 bases from J, with 16 bases in between. Germline V lookup: CDR1 SGHVS, CDR2 FNYEAQ.

The V and J genes are TRBV15 and TRBJ1-6; D unclear. The CDR3 is 13 residues long. The V end lost 1 base, the J end lost 6 bases, and 4 bases lay between the germline ends. Per germline, CDR1 LNHNV and CDR2 YYDKDF (reference sequence). CDR3 region: CATSRARNSPLHF. In DNA form, the CDR3 reads TGTGCCACCAGCAGAGCCCGTAATTCACCCCTCCACTTT.

The rearrangement uses TRBV5-1 and TRBJ1-2, with D maybe TRBD1 (6 bases). Germline V CDR1 and CDR2: SGHRS, YFSETQ. The CDR3 loop spans 15 amino acids. Trimming pared 0 bases from V and 4 bases from J, leaving 13 bases between. The DNA for the CDR3 is TGCGCCAGCAGCTTGGCCTCGGGGGGCGGCTATGGCTACACCTTC. It encodes CASSLASGGGYGYTF.

The chain carries TRBV6-6 and TRBJ1-1; D not resolved. Germline CDR1 reads MNHNY; CDR2 reads SVGAGI (reference sequence). Deletions cut 0 bases from V and 11 bases from J, with 16 bases between. The CDR3 loop spans 14 amino acids. CDR3 sequence reads: CASSYSPQTTDAFF. DNA of the CDR3: TGTGCCAGCAGTTACTCACCCCAAACGACGGATGCTTTCTTT.

The V call is TRBV19, the J call TRBJ1-5, with D hard to call. V was shortened by 1 base and J by 3 bases, with 10 bases between the two germline ends. Germline V gives CDR1 LNHDA, CDR2 SQIVND (reference sequence). The length of the CDR3 is 15 residues. The CDR3 protein is CASSIAGYYNQPQHF. CDR3 DNA sequence: TGTGCCAGTAGTATAGCTGGGTATTACAATCAGCCCCAGCATTTT.

V usage is TRBV15 and J usage is TRBJ1-3; D remains unclear. The V end lost 5 bases, the J end lost 0 bases, and 11 bases lay between the germline ends. CDR1 is LNHNV and CDR2 is YYDKDF in the germline V gene (reference sequence). The CDR3 is 15 amino acids. The CDR3 DNA reads as TGTGCCACCAGCGATCCCCGGAGCTCTGGAAACACCATATATTTT. It yields the protein CATSDPRSSGNTIYF.

The gene calls are TRBV6-5 and TRBJ1-3, with a weak D call TRBD1 (5 bases). Germline-derived CDR1 and CDR2 are MNHEY and SVGAGI. The CDR3 consists of 15 residues. V was pared by 7 bases and J by 3 bases, with 16 bases between. The CDR3 DNA is TGTGCCAGCAATCCCGGGACTGAGAATGGAAACACCATATATTTT. This encodes CASNPGTENGNTIYF.

This chain uses TRBV7-3 with TRBJ2-6; a possible D gene is TRBD2 (5 bases). Per the germline V gene, CDR1 is SGHTA and CDR2 is FQGTGA. Trimming cost V 4 bases and J 0 bases, with 7 bases left between them. This CDR3 is built from 15 residues. The chain's CDR3 is CASSSSGSGANVLTF. The CDR3 DNA sequence: TGTGCCAGCAGCTCAAGCGGCTCTGGGGCCAACGTCCTGACTTTC.

This chain joins TRBV5-4 and TRBJ2-3, with D perhaps matching TRBD2 (7 bases). The germline V and J ends were trimmed by 4 bases and 0 bases, with 18 bases remaining between them. The CDR3 sequence is 17 residues long. Germline CDR1 SGHNT, CDR2 YYREEE (reference sequence). The CDR3 sequence is CASSRGGALSSTDTQYF. The CDR3 bases are TGTGCCAGCAGCCGAGGGGGGGCGTTATCTAGCACAGATACGCAGTATTTT.

CDR3 in amino acids: CASSLGGRGSSGYTF. DNA for the CDR3: TGTGCCAGCAGCTTAGGGGGCAGGGGGTCGAGTGGCTACACCTTC. This chain links TRBV7-8 with TRBJ1-2, with TRBD1 identical over 7 bases. CDR3 length: 15 residues. CDR1 and CDR2 from the germline V gene are SGHVS and FQNEAQ. Losses at the gene ends were 1 base for V and 7 bases for J; bases not matched to a gene: 9.

CDR3 sequence: CATSRRGLNTEAFF. The CDR3 DNA sequence: TGTGCCACCAGCAGAAGGGGCCTTAACACTGAAGCTTTCTTT. The chain links TRBV15 to TRBJ1-1, with TRBD1 as a possible D gene (5 bases). This CDR3 is 14 amino acids long. V lost 2 bases and J 2 bases, leaving 9 bases between the germline ends. Germline V gives CDR1 LNHNV, CDR2 YYDKDF (reference sequence).

V and J are TRBV7-9 and TRBJ2-1; D unclear. V lost 5 bases and J lost 0, with 11 bases in between. The CDR3 is 15 amino acids. Germline lookup yields CDR1 SEHNR and CDR2 FQNEAQ (reference sequence). The CDR3 loop reads CASSIRASSYNEQFF. CDR3 DNA: TGTGCCAGCAGCATACGGGCCAGCTCCTACAATGAGCAGTTCTTC.